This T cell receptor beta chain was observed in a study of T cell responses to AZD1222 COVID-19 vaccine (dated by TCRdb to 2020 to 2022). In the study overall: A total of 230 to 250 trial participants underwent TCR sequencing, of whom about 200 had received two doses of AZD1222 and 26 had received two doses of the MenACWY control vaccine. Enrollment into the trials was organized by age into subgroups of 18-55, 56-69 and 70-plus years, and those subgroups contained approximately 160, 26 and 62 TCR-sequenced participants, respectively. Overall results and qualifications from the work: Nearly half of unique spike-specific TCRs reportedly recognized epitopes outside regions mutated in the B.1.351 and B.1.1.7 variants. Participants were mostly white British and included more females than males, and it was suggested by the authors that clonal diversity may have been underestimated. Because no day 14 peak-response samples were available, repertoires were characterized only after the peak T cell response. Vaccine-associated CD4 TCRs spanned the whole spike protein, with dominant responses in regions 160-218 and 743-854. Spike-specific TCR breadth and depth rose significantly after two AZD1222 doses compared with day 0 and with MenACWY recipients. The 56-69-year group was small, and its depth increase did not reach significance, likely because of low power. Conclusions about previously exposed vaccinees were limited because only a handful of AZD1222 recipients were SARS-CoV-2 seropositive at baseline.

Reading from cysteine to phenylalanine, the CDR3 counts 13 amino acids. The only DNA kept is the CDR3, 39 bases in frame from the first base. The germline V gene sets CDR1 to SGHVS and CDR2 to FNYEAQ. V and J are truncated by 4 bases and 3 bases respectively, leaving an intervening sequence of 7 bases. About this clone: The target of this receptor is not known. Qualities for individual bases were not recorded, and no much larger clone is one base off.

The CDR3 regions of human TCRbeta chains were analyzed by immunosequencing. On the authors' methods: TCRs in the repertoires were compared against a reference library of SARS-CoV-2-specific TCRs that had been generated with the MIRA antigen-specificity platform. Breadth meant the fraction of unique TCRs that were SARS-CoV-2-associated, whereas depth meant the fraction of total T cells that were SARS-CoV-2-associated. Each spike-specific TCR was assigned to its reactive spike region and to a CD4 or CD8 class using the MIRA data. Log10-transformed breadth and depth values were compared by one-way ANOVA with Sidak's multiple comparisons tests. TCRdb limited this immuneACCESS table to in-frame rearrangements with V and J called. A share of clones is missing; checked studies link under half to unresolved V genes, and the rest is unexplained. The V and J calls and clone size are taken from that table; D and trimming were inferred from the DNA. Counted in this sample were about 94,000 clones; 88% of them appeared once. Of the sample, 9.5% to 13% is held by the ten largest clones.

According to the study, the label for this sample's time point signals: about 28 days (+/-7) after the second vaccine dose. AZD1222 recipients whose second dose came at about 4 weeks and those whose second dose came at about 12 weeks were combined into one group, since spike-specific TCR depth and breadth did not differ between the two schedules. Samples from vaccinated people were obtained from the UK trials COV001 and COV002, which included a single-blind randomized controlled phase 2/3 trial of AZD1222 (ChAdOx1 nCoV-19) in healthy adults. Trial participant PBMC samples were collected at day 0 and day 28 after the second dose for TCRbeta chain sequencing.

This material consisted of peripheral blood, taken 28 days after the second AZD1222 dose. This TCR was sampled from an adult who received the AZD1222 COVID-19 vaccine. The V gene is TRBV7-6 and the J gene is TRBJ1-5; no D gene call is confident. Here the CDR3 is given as CASSSRSNQPQHF. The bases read TGTGCCAGCAGCTCCCGATCCAATCAGCCCCAGCATTTT.